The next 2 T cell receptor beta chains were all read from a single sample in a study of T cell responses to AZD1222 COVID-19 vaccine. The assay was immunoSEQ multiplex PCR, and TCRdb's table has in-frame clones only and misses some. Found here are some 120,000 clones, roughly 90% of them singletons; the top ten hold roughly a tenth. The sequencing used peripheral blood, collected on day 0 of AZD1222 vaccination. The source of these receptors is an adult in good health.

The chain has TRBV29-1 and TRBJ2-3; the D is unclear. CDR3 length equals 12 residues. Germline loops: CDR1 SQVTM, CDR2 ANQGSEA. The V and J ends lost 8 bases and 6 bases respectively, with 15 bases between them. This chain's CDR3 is CSLRPAADTQYF. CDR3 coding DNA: TGCAGCCTCCGTCCCGCAGCGGATACGCAGTATTTT.

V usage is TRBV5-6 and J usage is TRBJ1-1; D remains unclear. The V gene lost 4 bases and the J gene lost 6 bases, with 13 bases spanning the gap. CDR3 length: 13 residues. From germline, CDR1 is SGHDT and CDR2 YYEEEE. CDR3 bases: TGTGCCAGCAGCCTAATAGGGTTCTCTGAAGCTTTCTTT. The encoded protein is CASSLIGFSEAFF.